This is a list of T cell receptor beta chains from one sample in a study of radiotherapy plus CTLA-4 blockade in lung cancer. Profiling relied on immunoSEQ multiplex PCR, and the TCRdb table lists in-frame clones only, not all of them. The table has roughly 100,000 clones, 80% to 85% seen once. This specimen was peripheral blood, taken from a patient treated with radiotherapy plus ipilimumab. Receptors originate from a human donor with non-small cell lung cancer who had a partial response to radiotherapy plus ipilimumab. The CDR3 runs from the conserved cysteine through the conserved F or W. The D gene is left open where the match is weak. Not all rows give a size; the values are once, few, many and, for expanded clones, a class.

clone_size	v_call	d_call	j_call	cdr3_aa	cdr3_nt
-	TRBV5-1	-	TRBJ1-1	CASSRHLSTEAFF	TGCGCCAGCAGCCGACACTTATCTACTGAAGCTTTCTTT
-	TRBV15	-	TRBJ1-2	CATSRDAMTHGYTF	TGTGCCACCAGCAGAGATGCGATGACTCATGGCTACACCTTC
once	TRBV7-9	-	TRBJ2-3	CASSLGRQAADTQYF	TGTGCCAGCAGCTTGGGTCGACAGGCAGCAGATACGCAGTATTTT
-	TRBV6-5	TRBD1	TRBJ1-6	CASGRDRGYNSPLHF	TGTGCCAGCGGTAGAGACAGGGGATATAATTCACCCCTCCACTTT
-	TRBV11-2	TRBD1	TRBJ2-3	CASSPKTGIDTQYF	TGTGCCAGCAGCCCTAAGACAGGGATAGATACGCAGTATTTT
-	TRBV28	-	TRBJ2-2	CASTPLGLKRDTGELFF	TGTGCCAGCACTCCTTTGGGCCTCAAGCGGGACACCGGGGAGCTGTTTTTT
-	TRBV27	TRBD2	TRBJ2-2	CASSDREGPGELFF	TGTGCCAGCAGTGACCGGGAGGGCCCCGGGGAGCTGTTTTTT
few	TRBV7-9	TRBD1	TRBJ2-5	CASSPGTGTETQYF	TGTGCCAGCAGCCCCGGGACAGGGACAGAGACCCAGTACTTC
-	TRBV28	TRBD2	TRBJ2-1	CASIFMRGLAGHEQFF	TGTGCCAGCATCTTTATGCGGGGACTAGCGGGACATGAGCAGTTCTTC
-	TRBV10-3	TRBD1	TRBJ1-2	CAISESRTWDRGNYGYTF	TGTGCCATCAGTGAGTCGAGAACGTGGGACAGGGGGAACTATGGCTACACCTTC
-	TRBV5-1	TRBD2	TRBJ2-1	CASSWSGGSSYNEQFF	TGCGCCAGCAGCTGGAGCGGGGGTAGCTCCTACAATGAGCAGTTCTTC
-	TRBV7-2	-	TRBJ2-1	CASSLGPQGSQFF	TGTGCCAGCAGCTTAGGGCCCCAGGGGTCCCAGTTCTTC
once	TRBV18	-	TRBJ1-6	CASLNGNSPLHF	TGTGCCAGTCTCAACGGGAATTCACCCCTCCACTTT
-	TRBV10-3	TRBD2	TRBJ2-7	CAISATSGVSYEQYF	TGTGCCATCAGTGCGACTAGCGGGGTCTCCTACGAGCAGTACTTC
-	TRBV20-1	-	TRBJ1-4	CSVVQGEKLFF	TGCAGTGTAGTGCAGGGTGAAAAACTGTTTTTT
-	TRBV18	-	TRBJ2-2	CASSRTYKDTGELFF	TGTGCCAGCTCCCGGACTTACAAGGACACCGGGGAGCTGTTTTTT
-	TRBV30	-	TRBJ2-5	CAWSPDRQETQYF	TGTGCCTGGAGTCCTGACAGACAAGAGACCCAGTACTTC
few	TRBV5-4	-	TRBJ1-2	CASTMGGRDRYGYTF	TGTGCCAGCACCATGGGGGGAAGGGACCGCTATGGCTACACCTTC
-	TRBV6-6	-	TRBJ1-2	CASSLDGYGYTF	TGTGCCAGCAGCCTAGACGGCTATGGCTACACCTTC
-	TRBV30	-	TRBJ1-4	CAWSVGASGEKLFF	TGTGCCTGGAGTGTGGGCGCTTCAGGTGAAAAACTGTTTTTT
-	TRBV7-3	-	TRBJ1-4	CASSLDRESRMLF	TGTGCCAGCAGCTTAGATCGGGAGTCAAGAATGTTGTTT
-	TRBV6-1	-	TRBJ1-1	CASRPGDRNTEAFF	TGTGCCAGCAGGCCAGGGGACCGGAACACTGAAGCTTTCTTT
-	TRBV18	TRBD1	TRBJ1-5	CASSPGTGIGAYSNQLQHF	TGTGCCAGCTCACCCGGGACAGGGATTGGGGCCTATAGCAATCAGCTCCAGCATTTT
-	TRBV5-1	TRBD1	TRBJ2-7	CASSLAGTGGDEQYF	TGCGCCAGCAGCTTGGCCGGGACAGGGGGCGACGAGCAGTACTTC
-	TRBV6-5	-	TRBJ2-6	CASSYSRRAGANVLTF	TGTGCCAGCAGTTACTCACGCAGGGCTGGGGCCAACGTCCTGACTTTC
once	TRBV19	-	TRBJ2-1	CASSKGATYNEQFF	TGTGCCAGTAGTAAAGGGGCCACCTACAATGAGCAGTTCTTC
-	TRBV28	TRBD1	TRBJ2-3	CATQGAEVPDTQYF	TGTGCCACTCAGGGGGCAGAAGTCCCAGATACGCAGTATTTT
-	TRBV6-1	-	TRBJ2-2	CASTPLRHGELFF	TGTGCCAGCACCCCACTTCGTCACGGGGAGCTGTTTTTT
few	TRBV7-9	TRBD1	TRBJ2-7	CASAAQRGGQGTYEQYF	TGTGCCTCAGCAGCCCAGAGGGGGGGACAGGGAACCTACGAGCAGTACTTC
-	TRBV5-1	TRBD2	TRBJ2-1	CASSDPGGSGWNEQFF	TGCGCCAGCAGCGATCCGGGGGGTAGCGGGTGGAATGAGCAGTTCTTC
-	TRBV28	-	TRBJ1-1	CASREGGLNTEAFF	TGTGCCAGCAGAGAGGGGGGGTTGAACACTGAAGCTTTCTTT
-	TRBV19	TRBD2	TRBJ2-1	CASKTSGRGSYNEQFF	TGTGCCAGTAAAACTAGCGGGAGGGGGTCCTACAATGAGCAGTTCTTC
-	TRBV5-1	-	TRBJ2-5	CASTESAETQYF	TGCGCCAGCACCGAGTCCGCGGAGACCCAGTACTTC
-	TRBV27	-	TRBJ2-3	CASSFSRGSDTQYF	TGTGCCAGCAGTTTTTCCCGGGGTTCAGATACGCAGTATTTT
-	TRBV18	-	TRBJ1-1	CAIADSMNTEAFF	TGTGCCATAGCAGACAGCATGAACACTGAAGCTTTCTTT
-	TRBV2	-	TRBJ2-5	CASSEGWGEETQYF	TGTGCCAGCAGTGAAGGGTGGGGGGAAGAGACCCAGTACTTC
-	TRBV7-2	TRBD2	TRBJ2-1	CASSTSATYNEQFF	TGTGCCAGCAGCACTAGCGCGACCTACAATGAGCAGTTCTTC
-	TRBV30	TRBD1	TRBJ1-5	CAWGGQVNQPQHF	TGTGCCTGGGGGGGACAGGTCAATCAGCCCCAGCATTTT
-	TRBV9	TRBD2	TRBJ2-6	CASSFETGTSGSSGANVLTF	TGTGCCAGCAGCTTCGAAACCGGGACTAGCGGGAGCTCTGGGGCCAACGTCCTGACTTTC
-	TRBV27	TRBD2	TRBJ2-7	CASSSPTSGMYEQYF	TGTGCCAGCAGTTCCCCGACTAGCGGAATGTACGAGCAGTACTTC
-	TRBV29-1	TRBD2	TRBJ2-6	CSARGENNVLTF	TGCAGCGCTCGGGGGGAGAACAACGTCCTGACTTTC
-	TRBV27	TRBD1	TRBJ1-1	CASSFIPGQRFNTEAFF	TGTGCCAGCAGTTTCATCCCGGGACAGAGGTTCAACACTGAAGCTTTCTTT
-	TRBV9	TRBD1	TRBJ1-3	CASSVDVGTGVGNTIYF	TGTGCCAGCAGCGTAGACGTAGGGACAGGGGTCGGAAACACCATATATTTT
-	TRBV28	-	TRBJ1-6	CASSTEYNSPLHF	TGTGCCAGCAGTACCGAGTACAATTCACCCCTCCACTTT
-	TRBV6-5	-	TRBJ2-1	CASSYRLSAYNEQFF	TGTGCCAGCAGTTACCGCCTGTCAGCGTACAATGAGCAGTTCTTC